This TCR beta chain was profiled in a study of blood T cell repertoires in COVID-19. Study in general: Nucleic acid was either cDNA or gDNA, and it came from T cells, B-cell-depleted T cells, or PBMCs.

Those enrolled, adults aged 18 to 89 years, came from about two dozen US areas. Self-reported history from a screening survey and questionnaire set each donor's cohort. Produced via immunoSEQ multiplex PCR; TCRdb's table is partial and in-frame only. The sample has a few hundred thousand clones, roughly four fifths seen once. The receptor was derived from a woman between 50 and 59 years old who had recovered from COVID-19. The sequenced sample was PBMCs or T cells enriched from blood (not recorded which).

The CDR3 reads CAWSVAPRNGYTF. CDR3 nucleotide sequence: TGTGCCTGGAGTGTAGCGCCTAGGAATGGCTACACCTTC. The chain joins TRBV30 to TRBJ1-2; D gene uncertain. With 0 bases removed from V and 6 bases from J, the gap between germline ends came to 11 bases. The germline CDR1 and CDR2 sequences are GTSNPN and SVGIG (reference sequence). CDR3 size: 13 residues.